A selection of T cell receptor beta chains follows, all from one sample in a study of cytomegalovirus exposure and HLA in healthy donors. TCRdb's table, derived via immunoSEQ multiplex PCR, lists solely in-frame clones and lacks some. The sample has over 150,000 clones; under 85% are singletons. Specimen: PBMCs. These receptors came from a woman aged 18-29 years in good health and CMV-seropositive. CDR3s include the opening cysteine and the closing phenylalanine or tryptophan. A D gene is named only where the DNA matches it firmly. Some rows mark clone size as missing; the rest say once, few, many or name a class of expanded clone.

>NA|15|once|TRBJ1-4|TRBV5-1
CASSLPGAGNEKLFF
TGCGCCAGCAGCTTGCCAGGCGCAGGGAATGAAAAACTGTTTTTT
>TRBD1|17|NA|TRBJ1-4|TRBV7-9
CSSSLTGQDRANEKLFF
TGTTCCAGCAGCTTAACCGGACAGGACCGGGCTAATGAAAAACTGTTTTTT
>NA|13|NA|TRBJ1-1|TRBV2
CASSVREGTEAFF
TGTGCCAGCAGTGTGCGGGAGGGCACTGAAGCTTTCTTT
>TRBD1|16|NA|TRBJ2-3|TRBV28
CASSTGTGEGADTQYF
TGTGCCAGCAGTACCGGGACAGGGGAAGGGGCAGATACGCAGTATTTT
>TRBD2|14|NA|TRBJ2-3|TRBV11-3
CASSLDSGTDTQYF
TGTGCCAGCAGCTTAGATAGCGGGACAGATACGCAGTATTTT
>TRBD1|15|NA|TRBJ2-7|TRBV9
CASSPPGTGNYEQYF
TGTGCCAGCAGCCCCCCTGGGACAGGGAACTACGAGCAGTACTTC
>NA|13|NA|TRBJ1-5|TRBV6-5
CASSDGRGQPQHF
TGTGCCAGCAGCGACGGCCGGGGTCAGCCCCAGCATTTT
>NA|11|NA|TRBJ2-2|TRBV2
CASSYSGELFF
TGTGCCAGCAGCTACAGCGGGGAGCTGTTTTTT
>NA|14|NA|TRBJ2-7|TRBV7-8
CASSLEPGPYEQYF
TGTGCCAGCAGCTTAGAGCCAGGGCCCTACGAGCAGTACTTC
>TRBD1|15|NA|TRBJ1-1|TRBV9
CASSVEDRGWTEAFF
TGTGCCAGCAGCGTAGAGGACAGGGGTTGGACTGAAGCTTTCTTT
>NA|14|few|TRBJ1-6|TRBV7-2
CATGGASYNSPLHF
TGTGCCACGGGGGGGGCCTCCTATAATTCACCCCTCCACTTT
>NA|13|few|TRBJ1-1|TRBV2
CASTTEMNTEAFF
TGTGCCAGCACAACCGAGATGAACACTGAAGCTTTCTTT
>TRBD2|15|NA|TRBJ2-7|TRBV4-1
CASSQDPGLAAEQYF
TGCGCCAGCAGCCAGGATCCGGGACTAGCGGCCGAGCAGTACTTC
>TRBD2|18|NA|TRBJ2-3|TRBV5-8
CASSWAGTSGGSTDTQYF
TGTGCCAGCAGCTGGGCCGGGACTAGCGGGGGTAGCACAGATACGCAGTATTTT
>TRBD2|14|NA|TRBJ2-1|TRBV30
CAWSGLAVYNEQFF
TGTGCCTGGAGTGGACTAGCTGTCTACAATGAGCAGTTCTTC
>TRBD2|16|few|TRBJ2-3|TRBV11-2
CASSLVAGGFTDTQYF
TGTGCCAGCAGCTTAGTGGCGGGGGGGTTCACAGATACGCAGTATTTT
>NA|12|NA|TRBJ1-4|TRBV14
CASSQASTKLFF
TGTGCCAGCAGCCAAGCGAGCACAAAACTGTTTTTT
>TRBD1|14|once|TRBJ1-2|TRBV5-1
CASSFMTGEAGYTF
TGCGCCAGCAGCTTTATGACAGGGGAAGCTGGCTACACCTTC
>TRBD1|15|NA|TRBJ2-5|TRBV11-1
CASSPDRGLQETQYF
TGTGCCAGCAGCCCTGACAGGGGGTTACAAGAGACCCAGTACTTC
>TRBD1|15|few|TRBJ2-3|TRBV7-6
CASSLDPTGSGTQYF
TGTGCCAGCAGCTTAGACCCGACAGGGTCGGGTACGCAGTATTTT
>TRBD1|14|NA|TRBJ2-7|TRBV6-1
CASSDGAGGYEQYF
TGTGCCAGCAGTGACGGGGCAGGGGGCTACGAGCAGTACTTC
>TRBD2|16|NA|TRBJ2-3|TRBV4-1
CASSQVVAGGGDTQYF
TGCGCCAGCAGCCAAGTAGTAGCGGGGGGCGGCGATACGCAGTATTTT
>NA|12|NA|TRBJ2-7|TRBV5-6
CASSRGVHEQYF
TGTGCCAGCAGCCGCGGGGTCCACGAGCAGTACTTC
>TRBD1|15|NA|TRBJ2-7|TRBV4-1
CASSQAGTATYEQYF
TGCGCCAGCAGCCAAGCTGGGACAGCGACCTACGAGCAGTACTTC
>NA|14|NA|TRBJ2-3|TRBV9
CASSEGVGTDTQYF
TGTGCCAGCAGCGAAGGGGTGGGGACAGATACGCAGTATTTT
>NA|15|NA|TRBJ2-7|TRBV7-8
CASSLGGPGDYEQYF
TGTGCCAGCAGCTTAGGAGGGCCAGGGGATTACGAGCAGTACTTC
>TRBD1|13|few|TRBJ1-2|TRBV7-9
CASSFGQGEGYTF
TGTGCCAGCAGCTTCGGACAGGGAGAGGGCTACACCTTC
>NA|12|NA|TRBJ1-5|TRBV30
CAWTNSNQPQHF
TGTGCCTGGACGAACAGTAACCAGCCCCAGCATTTT
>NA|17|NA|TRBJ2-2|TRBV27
CASSMGHIPLGTGELFF
TGTGCCAGCAGTATGGGACACATCCCTCTTGGCACCGGGGAGCTGTTTTTT
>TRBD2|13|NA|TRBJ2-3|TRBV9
CASSPGLADTQYF
TGTGCCAGCAGCCCCGGACTAGCAGATACGCAGTATTTT
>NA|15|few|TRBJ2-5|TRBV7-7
CASSLVQGTVETQYF
TGTGCTAGCAGCTTAGTACAGGGGACTGTGGAGACCCAGTACTTC
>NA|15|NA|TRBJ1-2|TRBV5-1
CASSLEVAGPYGYTF
TGCGCCAGCAGCTTGGAAGTTGCGGGGCCCTATGGCTACACCTTC
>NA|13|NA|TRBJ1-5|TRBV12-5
CASGWGLNQPQHF
TGTGCTAGTGGTTGGGGGCTGAATCAGCCCCAGCATTTT
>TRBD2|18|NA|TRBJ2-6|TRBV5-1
CASSLDLGGGAGANVLTF
TGCGCCAGCAGCTTGGATTTGGGGGGGGGAGCTGGGGCCAACGTCCTGACTTTC
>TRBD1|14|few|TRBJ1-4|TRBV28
CASSFQGALEKLFF
TGTGCCAGCAGTTTTCAGGGGGCTTTGGAAAAACTGTTTTTT
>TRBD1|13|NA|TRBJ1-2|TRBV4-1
CASAGTGIPGYTF
TGCGCCAGCGCAGGGACAGGAATCCCTGGCTACACCTTC
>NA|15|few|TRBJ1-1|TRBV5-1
CASSLAVVGGTEAFF
TGCGCCAGCAGCTTGGCCGTCGTAGGGGGCACTGAAGCTTTCTTT
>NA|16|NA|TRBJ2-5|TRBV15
CATSRDVTRVKETQYF
TGTGCCACCAGCAGAGATGTTACTAGGGTTAAAGAGACCCAGTACTTC
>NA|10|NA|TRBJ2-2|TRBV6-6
CARLTGELFF
TGTGCCAGGTTAACCGGGGAGCTGTTTTTT
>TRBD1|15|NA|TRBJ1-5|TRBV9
CASSVGAGGYQPQHF
TGTGCCAGCAGCGTAGGAGCAGGGGGTTATCAGCCCCAGCATTTT
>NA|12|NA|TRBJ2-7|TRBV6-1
CASRPGGYEQYF
TGTGCCAGCAGGCCCGGAGGCTACGAGCAGTACTTC
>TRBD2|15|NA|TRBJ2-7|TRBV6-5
CASSRQTSGDYEQYF
TGTGCCAGCAGTCGTCAGACTAGCGGGGACTACGAGCAGTACTTC
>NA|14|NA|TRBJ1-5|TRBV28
CASSLGGNNQPQHF
TGTGCCAGCAGTTTGGGGGGTAACAATCAGCCCCAGCATTTT
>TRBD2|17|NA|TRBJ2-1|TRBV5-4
CASSFSELAGGYNEQFF
TGTGCCAGCAGCTTTTCGGAACTAGCGGGGGGCTACAATGAGCAGTTCTTC
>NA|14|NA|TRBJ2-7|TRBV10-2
CASSGGDSSYEQYF
TGCGCCAGCAGTGGGGGGGACAGCTCCTACGAGCAGTACTTC
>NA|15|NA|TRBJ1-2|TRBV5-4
CASSLGSTANYGYTF
TGTGCCAGCAGCTTAGGGAGTACAGCTAACTATGGCTACACCTTC
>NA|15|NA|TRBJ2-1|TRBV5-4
CASSIENRAYNEQFF
TGTGCCAGCAGCATTGAGAACAGGGCATACAATGAGCAGTTCTTC
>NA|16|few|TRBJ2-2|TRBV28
CASRDPGQWNTGELFF
TGTGCCAGCCGCGACCCGGGACAATGGAACACCGGGGAGCTGTTTTTT
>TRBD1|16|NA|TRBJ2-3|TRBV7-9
CASSSWTGGESDTQYF
TGTGCCAGCAGCTCGTGGACAGGGGGCGAGTCAGATACGCAGTATTTT
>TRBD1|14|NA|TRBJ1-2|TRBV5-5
CASSPGTGVYGYTF
TGTGCCAGCAGCCCCGGGACAGGAGTCTATGGCTACACCTTC
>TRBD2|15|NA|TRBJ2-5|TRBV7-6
CASSLARTSQETQYF
TGTGCCAGCAGCTTAGCGAGGACTAGCCAAGAGACCCAGTACTTC
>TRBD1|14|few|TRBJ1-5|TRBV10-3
CAISKTGGHQPQHF
TGTGCCATCAGTAAGACAGGGGGCCATCAGCCCCAGCATTTT
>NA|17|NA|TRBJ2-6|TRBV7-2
CASSLVGGSSGANVLTF
TGTGCCAGCAGCTTAGTAGGGGGAAGCTCTGGGGCCAACGTCCTGACTTTC
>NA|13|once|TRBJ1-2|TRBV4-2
CASSQELEYGYTF
TGTGCCAGCAGCCAAGAGTTGGAGTATGGCTACACCTTC
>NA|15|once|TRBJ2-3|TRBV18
CASSPSRQSTDTQYF
TGTGCCAGCTCACCATCCAGACAAAGCACAGATACGCAGTATTTT